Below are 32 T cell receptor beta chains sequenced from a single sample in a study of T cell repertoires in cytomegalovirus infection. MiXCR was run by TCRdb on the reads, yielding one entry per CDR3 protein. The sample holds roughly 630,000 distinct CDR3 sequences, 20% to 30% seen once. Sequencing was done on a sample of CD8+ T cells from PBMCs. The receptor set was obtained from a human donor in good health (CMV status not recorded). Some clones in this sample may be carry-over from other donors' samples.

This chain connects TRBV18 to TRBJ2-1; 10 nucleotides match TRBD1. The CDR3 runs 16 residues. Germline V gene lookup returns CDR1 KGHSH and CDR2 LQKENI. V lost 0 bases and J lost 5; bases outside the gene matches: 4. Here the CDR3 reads CASSPPGTGVHNEQFF. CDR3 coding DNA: TGTGCCAGCTCACCACCCGGGACAGGGGTCCACAATGAGCAGTTCTTC.

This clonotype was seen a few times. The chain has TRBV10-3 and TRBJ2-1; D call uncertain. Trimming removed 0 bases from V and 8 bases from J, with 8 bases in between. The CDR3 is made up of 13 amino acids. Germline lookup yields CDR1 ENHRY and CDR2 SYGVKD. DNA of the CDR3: TGTGCCATCAGTGAGTCAGCAAGGGATGAGCAGTTCTTC. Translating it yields CAISESARDEQFF.

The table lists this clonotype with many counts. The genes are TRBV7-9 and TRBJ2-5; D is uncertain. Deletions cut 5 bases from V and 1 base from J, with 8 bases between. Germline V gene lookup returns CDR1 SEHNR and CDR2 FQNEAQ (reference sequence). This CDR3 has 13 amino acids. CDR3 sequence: CASSRTAQETQYF. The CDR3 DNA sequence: TGTGCCAGCAGCAGGACGGCCCAAGAGACCCAGTACTTC.

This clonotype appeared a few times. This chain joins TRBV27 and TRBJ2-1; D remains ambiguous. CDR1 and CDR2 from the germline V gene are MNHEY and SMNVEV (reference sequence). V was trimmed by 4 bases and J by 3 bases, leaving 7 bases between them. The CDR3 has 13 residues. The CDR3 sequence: CASSSQLYNEQFF. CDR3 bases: TGTGCCAGCAGTTCACAACTCTACAATGAGCAGTTCTTC.

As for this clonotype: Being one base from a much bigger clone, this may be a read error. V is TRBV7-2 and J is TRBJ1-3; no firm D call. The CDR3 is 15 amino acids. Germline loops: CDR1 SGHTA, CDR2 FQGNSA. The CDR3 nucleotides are TGTGCCAGCAGCTCCGCGGGCCTCTCTGGAACCACCATATATTTT. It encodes CASSSAGLSGTTIYF.

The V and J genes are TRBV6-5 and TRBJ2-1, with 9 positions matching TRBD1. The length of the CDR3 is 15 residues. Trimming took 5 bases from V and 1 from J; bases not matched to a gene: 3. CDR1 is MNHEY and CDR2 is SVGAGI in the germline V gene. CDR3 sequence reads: CASSRDRVSYNEQFF. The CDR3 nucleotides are TGTGCCAGCAGTCGGGACAGGGTTTCCTACAATGAGCAGTTCTTC.

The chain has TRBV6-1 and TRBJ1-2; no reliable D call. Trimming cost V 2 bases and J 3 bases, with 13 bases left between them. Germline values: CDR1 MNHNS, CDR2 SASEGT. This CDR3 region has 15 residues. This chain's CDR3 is CASSESRTVDYGYTF. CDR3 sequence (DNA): TGTGCCAGCAGTGAATCCCGGACGGTGGACTATGGCTACACCTTC.

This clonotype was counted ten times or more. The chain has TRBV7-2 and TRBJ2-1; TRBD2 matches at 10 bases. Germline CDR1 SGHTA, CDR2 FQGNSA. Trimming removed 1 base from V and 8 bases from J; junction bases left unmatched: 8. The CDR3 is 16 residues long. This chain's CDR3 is CASSLGASGGRDEQFF. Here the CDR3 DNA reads TGTGCCAGCAGCTTAGGGGCTAGCGGGGGACGGGATGAGCAGTTCTTC.

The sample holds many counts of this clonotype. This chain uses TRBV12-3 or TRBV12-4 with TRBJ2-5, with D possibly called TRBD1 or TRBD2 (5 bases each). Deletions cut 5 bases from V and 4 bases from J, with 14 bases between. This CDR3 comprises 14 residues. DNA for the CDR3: TGTGCCAGCAGTCGGATCAGAGGGACAGAGACCCAGTACTTC. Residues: CASSRIRGTETQYF.

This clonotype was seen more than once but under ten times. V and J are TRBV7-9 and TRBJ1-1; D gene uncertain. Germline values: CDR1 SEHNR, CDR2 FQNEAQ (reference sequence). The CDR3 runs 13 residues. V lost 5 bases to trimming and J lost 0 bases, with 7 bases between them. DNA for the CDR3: TGTGCCAGCAGCGGCGTTCTGAACACTGAAGCTTTCTTT. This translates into CASSGVLNTEAFF.

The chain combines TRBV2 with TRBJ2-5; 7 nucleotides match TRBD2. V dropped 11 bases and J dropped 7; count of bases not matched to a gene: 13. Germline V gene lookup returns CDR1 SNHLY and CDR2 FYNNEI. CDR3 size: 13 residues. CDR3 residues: CALHGGTPRTQYF. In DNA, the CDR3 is TGTGCCCTTCACGGGGGGACTCCGAGGACCCAGTACTTC.

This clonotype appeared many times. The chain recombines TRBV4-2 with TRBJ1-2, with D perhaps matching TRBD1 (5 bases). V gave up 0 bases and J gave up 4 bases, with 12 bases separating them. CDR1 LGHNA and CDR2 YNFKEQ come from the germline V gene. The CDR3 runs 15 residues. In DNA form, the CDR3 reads TGTGCCAGCAGCCAAGATATCCGGGGGGGCTATGGCTACACCTTC. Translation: CASSQDIRGGYGYTF.

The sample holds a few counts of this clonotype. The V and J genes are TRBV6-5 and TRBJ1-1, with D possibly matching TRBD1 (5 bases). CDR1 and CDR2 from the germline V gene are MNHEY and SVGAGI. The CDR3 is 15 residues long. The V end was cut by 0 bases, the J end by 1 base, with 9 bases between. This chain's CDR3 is CASSYSGASNTEAFF. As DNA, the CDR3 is TGTGCCAGCAGTTACTCAGGGGCGTCGAACACTGAAGCTTTCTTT.

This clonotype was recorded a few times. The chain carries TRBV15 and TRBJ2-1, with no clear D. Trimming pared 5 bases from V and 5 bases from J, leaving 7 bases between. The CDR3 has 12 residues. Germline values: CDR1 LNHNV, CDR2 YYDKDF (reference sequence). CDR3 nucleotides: TGTGCCACCAGCCACAGCGACAATGAGCAGTTCTTC. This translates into CATSHSDNEQFF.

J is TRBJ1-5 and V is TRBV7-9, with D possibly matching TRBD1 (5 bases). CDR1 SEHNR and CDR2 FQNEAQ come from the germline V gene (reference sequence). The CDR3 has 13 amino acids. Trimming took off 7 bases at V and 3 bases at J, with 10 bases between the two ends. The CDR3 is CASNGAYNQPQHF. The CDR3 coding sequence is TGTGCCAGCAACGGGGCCTACAATCAGCCCCAGCATTTT.

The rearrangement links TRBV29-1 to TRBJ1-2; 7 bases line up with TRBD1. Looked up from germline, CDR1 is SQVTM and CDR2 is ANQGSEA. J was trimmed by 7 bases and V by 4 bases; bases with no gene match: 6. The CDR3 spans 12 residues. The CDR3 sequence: CSVVETGFGYTF. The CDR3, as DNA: TGCAGCGTTGTGGAGACAGGGTTTGGCTACACCTTC.

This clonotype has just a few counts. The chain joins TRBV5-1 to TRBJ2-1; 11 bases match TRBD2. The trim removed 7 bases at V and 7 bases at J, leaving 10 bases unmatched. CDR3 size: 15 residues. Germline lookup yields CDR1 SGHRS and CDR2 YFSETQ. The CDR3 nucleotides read TGCGCCAGCTCGACGACTAGCGGGGCTACTAATGAGCAGTTCTTC. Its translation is CASSTTSGATNEQFF.

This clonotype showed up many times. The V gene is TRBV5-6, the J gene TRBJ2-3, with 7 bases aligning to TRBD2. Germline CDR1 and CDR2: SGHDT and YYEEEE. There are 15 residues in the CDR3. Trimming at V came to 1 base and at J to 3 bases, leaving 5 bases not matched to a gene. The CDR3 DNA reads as TGTGCCAGCAGCTTGCTACAGCGGGGAACAGATACGCAGTATTTT. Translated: CASSLLQRGTDTQYF.

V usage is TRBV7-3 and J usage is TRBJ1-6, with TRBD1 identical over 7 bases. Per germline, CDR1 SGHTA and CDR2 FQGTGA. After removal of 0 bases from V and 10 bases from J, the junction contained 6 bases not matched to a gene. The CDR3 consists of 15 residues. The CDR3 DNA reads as TGTGCCAGCAGCTTAACGGCAGGGGGAAAATCACCCCTCCACTTT. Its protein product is CASSLTAGGKSPLHF.

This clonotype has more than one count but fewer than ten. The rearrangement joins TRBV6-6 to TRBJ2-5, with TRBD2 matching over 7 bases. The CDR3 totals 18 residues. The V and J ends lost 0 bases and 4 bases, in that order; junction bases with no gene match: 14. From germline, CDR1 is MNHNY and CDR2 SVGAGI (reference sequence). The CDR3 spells CASSYSKSGGGTLETQYF. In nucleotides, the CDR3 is TGTGCCAGCAGTTACTCGAAATCTGGGGGGGGAACCCTAGAGACCCAGTACTTC.

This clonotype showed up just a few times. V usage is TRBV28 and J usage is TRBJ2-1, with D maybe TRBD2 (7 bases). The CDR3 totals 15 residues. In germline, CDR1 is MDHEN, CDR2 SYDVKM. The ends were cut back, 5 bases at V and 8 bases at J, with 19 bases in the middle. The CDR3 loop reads CASSRKGGGRDEQFF. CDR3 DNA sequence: TGTGCCAGCAGTCGCAAGGGGGGGGGCCGAGATGAGCAGTTCTTC.

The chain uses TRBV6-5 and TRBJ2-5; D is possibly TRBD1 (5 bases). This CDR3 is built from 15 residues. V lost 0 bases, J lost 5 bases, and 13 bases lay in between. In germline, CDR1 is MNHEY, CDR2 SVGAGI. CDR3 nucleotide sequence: TGTGCCAGCAGTTACTCGACAGCTCCCGGGGAGACCCAGTACTTC. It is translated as CASSYSTAPGETQYF.

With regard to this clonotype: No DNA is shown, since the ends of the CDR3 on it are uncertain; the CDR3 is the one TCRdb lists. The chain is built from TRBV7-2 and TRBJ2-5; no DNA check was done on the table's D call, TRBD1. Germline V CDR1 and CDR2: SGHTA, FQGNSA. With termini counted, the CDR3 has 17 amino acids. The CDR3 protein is CASSLTFGAAGWETQYF.

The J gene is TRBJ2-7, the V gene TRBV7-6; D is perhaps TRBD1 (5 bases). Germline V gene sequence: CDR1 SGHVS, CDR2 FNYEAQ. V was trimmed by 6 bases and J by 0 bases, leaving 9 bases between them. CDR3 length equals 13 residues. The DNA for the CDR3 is TGTGCCAGCAGTGCAGGGTCCTCCTACGAGCAGTACTTC. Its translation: CASSAGSSYEQYF.

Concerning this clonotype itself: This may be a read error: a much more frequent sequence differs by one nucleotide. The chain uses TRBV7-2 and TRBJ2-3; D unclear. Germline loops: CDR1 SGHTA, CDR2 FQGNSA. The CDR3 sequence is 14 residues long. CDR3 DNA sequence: TGTGTCAGCAGCTTATTCGGCAGCACAGATACGCAGTATTTT. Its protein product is CVSSLFGSTDTQYF.

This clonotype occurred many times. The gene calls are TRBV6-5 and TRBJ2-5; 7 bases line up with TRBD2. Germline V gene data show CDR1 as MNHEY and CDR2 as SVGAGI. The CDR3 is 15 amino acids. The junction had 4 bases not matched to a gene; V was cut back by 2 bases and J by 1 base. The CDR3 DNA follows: TGTGCCAGCAGTTACCAGGGCGGGGGCCAAGAGACCCAGTACTTC. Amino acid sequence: CASSYQGGGQETQYF.

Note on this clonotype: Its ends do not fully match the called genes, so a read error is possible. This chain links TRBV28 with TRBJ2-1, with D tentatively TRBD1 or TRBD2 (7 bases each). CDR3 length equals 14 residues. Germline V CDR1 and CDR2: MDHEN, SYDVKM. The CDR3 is CANSLPGGGNEQFF. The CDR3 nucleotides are TGTGCCAACAGTTTACCAGGGGGGGGGAATGAGCAGTTCTTC.

The CDR3 reads CASSLYRDGYTF. The CDR3 nucleotides are TGTGCCAGCAGTCTTTACAGGGATGGCTACACCTTC. The chain combines TRBV6-2 or TRBV6-3 with TRBJ1-2; a possible D gene is TRBD1 (6 bases). V lost 5 bases, J lost 6 bases, and 10 bases lay in between. CDR3 length: 12 residues. The V gene's germline CDR1 is MNHEY and CDR2 SVGEGT.

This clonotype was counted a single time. Here the CDR3 DNA reads TGCAGTGCTAGAGAAGATCGGGAGCAGTACTTC. This translates into CSAREDREQYF. The chain recombines TRBV20-1 with TRBJ2-7; D not certain. Trimming stripped 0 bases from V and 7 bases from J, with 7 bases between. The germline gives CDR1 DFQATT, CDR2 SNEGSKA (reference sequence). The CDR3 is 11 residues long.

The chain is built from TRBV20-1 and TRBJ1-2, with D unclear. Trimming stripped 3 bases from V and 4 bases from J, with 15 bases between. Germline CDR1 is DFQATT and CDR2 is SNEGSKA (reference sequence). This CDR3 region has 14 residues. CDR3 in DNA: TGCAGTGCTAGTCTGAGCCGTCTGGGCTATGGCTACACCTTC. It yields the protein CSASLSRLGYGYTF.

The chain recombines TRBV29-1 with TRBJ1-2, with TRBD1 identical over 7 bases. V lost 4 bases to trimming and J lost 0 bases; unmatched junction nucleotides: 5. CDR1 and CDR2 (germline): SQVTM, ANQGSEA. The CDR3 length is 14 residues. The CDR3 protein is CSVGGGGSNYGYTF. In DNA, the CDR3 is TGCAGCGTTGGAGGAGGGGGCTCTAACTATGGCTACACCTTC.

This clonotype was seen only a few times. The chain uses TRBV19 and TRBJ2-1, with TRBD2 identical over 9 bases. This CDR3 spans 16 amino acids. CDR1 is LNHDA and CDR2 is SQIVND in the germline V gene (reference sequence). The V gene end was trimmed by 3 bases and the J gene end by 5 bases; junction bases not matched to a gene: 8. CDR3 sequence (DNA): TGTGCCAGTAGTATGGGCCCAGCGGGGGGCAACAATGAGCAGTTCTTC. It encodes CASSMGPAGGNNEQFF. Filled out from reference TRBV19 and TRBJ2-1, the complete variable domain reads DGGITQSPKYLFRKEGQNVTLSCEQNLNHDAMYWYRQDPGQGLRLIYYSQIVNDFQKGDIAEGYSVSREKKESFPLTVTSAQKNPTAFYLCASSMGPAGGNNEQFFGPGTRLTVL.